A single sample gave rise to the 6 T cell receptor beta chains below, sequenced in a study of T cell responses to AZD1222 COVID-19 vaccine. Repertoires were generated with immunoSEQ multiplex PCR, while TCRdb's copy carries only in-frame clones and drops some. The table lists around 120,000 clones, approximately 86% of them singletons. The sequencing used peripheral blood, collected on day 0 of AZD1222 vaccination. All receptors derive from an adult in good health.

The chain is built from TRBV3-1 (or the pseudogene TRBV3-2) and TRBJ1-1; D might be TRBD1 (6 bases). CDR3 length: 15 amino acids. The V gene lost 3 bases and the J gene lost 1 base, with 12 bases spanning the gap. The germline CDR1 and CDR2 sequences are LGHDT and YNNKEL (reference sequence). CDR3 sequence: CASSQGGAPNTEAFF. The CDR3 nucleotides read TGTGCCAGCAGCCAGGGGGGGGCTCCGAACACTGAAGCTTTCTTT.

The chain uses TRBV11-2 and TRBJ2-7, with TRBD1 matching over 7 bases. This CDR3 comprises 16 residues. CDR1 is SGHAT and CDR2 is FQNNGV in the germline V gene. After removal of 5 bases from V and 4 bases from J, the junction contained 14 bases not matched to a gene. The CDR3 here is CASSQGPLGQLYEQYF. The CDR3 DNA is TGTGCCAGCAGCCAAGGCCCCTTGGGACAGCTATACGAGCAGTACTTC.

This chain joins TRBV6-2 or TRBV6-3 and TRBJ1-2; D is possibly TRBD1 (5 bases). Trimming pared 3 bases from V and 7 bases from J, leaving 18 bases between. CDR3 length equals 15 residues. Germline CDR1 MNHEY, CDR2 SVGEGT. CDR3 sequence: CASSYFLEPGAGYTF. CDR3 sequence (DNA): TGTGCCAGCAGTTATTTTCTGGAACCCGGGGCTGGCTACACCTTC.

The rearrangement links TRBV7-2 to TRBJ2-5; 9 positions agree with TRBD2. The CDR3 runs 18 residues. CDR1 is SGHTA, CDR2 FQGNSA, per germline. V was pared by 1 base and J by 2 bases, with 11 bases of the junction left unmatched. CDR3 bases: TGTGCCAGCAGCTTAGTGGGATCCGGACTAGCGTTACAAGAGACCCAGTACTTC. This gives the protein CASSLVGSGLALQETQYF.

CDR3 loop: CASSIAGGAPNNEQFF. In DNA, the CDR3 is TGTGCCAGCAGCATAGCGGGAGGGGCCCCGAACAATGAGCAGTTCTTC. The chain uses TRBV6-4 and TRBJ2-1; 11 positions agree with TRBD2. The CDR3 sequence is 16 residues long. The V and J ends lost 6 bases and 5 bases, in that order; junction bases with no gene match: 9. CDR1 is MRHNA, CDR2 SNTAGT, per germline.

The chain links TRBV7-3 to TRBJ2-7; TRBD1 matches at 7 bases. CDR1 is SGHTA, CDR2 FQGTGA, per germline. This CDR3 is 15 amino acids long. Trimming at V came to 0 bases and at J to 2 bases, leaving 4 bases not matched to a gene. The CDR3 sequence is CASSLTGTVPYEQYF. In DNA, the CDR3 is TGTGCCAGCAGCTTAACCGGGACAGTCCCCTACGAGCAGTACTTC.